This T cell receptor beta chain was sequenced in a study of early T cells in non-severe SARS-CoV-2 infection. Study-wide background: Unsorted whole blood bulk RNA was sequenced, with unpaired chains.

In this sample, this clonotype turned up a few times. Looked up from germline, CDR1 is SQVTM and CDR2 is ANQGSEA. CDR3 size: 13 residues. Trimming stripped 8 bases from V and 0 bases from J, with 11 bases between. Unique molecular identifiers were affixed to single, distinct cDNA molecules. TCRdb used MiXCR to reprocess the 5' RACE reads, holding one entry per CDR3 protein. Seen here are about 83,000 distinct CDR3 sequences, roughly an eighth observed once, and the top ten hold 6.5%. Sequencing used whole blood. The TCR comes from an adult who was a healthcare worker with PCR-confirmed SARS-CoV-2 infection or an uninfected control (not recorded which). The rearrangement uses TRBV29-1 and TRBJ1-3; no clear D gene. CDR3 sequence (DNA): TGCAGCATAGCAGGAAACTCTGGAAACACCATATATTTT. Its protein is CSIAGNSGNTIYF. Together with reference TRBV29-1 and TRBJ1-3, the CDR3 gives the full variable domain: SAVISQKPSRDICQRGTSLTIQCQVDSQVTMMFWYRQQPGQSLTLIATANQGSEATYESGFVIDKFPISRPNLTFSTLTVSNMSPEDSSIYLCSIAGNSGNTIYFGEGSWLTVV.